Below are 17 T cell receptor beta chains sequenced from a single sample in a study of OX40 agonist ivuxolimab in advanced cancers. Profiling relied on immunoSEQ multiplex PCR, and the TCRdb table lists in-frame clones only, not all of them. The sample has roughly 90,000 clones; 85% to 95% are singletons. This specimen was CD4+ or CD8+ T cells sorted from blood, taken in a trial of the OX40 agonist ivuxolimab. These receptors came from an adult with an advanced solid tumor such as melanoma, head and neck, liver or kidney cancer.

This chain links TRBV6-5 with TRBJ1-1; TRBD1 matches 8 bases. J gave up 7 bases and V 5 bases, and 6 bases lay outside the gene matches. Germline V gives CDR1 MNHEY, CDR2 SVGAGI. The CDR3 is made up of 13 amino acids. CDR3 residues: CASSLRGQLEAFF. The CDR3 DNA is TGTGCCAGCAGTCTCAGGGGGCAGCTTGAAGCTTTCTTT.

Here the CDR3 DNA reads TGTGCCAGCAGTGACACAACAGCTCCCTACGAGCAGTACTTC. It codes for CASSDTTAPYEQYF. This chain connects TRBV2 to TRBJ2-7; the D is unclear. CDR3 length equals 14 residues. CDR1 SNHLY and CDR2 FYNNEI come from the germline V gene. Trimming shortened V by 3 bases and J by 2 bases, and 11 bases separated the two germline ends. The full variable domain, its missing parts supplied by reference TRBV2 and TRBJ2-7, is EPEVTQTPSHQVTQMGQEVILRCVPISNHLYFYWYRQILGQKVEFLVSFYNNEISEKSEIFDDQFSVERPDGSNFTLKIRSTKLEDSAMYFCASSDTTAPYEQYFGPGTRLTVT.

The chain employs TRBV6-5 and TRBJ2-7, with no clear D. Trimming took off 2 bases at V and 2 bases at J, with 10 bases between the two ends. This CDR3 has 14 amino acids. Germline V gene lookup returns CDR1 MNHEY and CDR2 SVGAGI. CDR3 sequence reads: CASSYGSEAYEQYF. CDR3 nucleotide sequence: TGTGCCAGCAGTTACGGGTCCGAAGCCTACGAGCAGTACTTC.

J is TRBJ1-5 and V is TRBV6-4; D not resolved. This CDR3 region has 13 residues. With 2 bases removed from V and 7 bases from J, the gap between germline ends came to 9 bases. Germline CDR1 reads MRHNA; CDR2 reads SNTAGT. The CDR3 coding sequence is TGTGCCAGCAGTGACCCCTCCTGGCAGCCCCAGCATTTT. Amino acids: CASSDPSWQPQHF.

The chain links TRBV19 to TRBJ2-1; D is possibly TRBD2 (6 bases). The germline V and J ends were trimmed by 10 bases and 6 bases, with 16 bases remaining between them. The CDR3 length is 13 residues. The germline V gene has CDR1 LNHDA and CDR2 SQIVND (reference sequence). CDR3 coding DNA: TGTGCCACCCGAAGGGCTAGCGTCAATGAGCAGTTCTTC. Protein sequence: CATRRASVNEQFF.

The chain joins TRBV4-1 to TRBJ2-1; TRBD2 aligns across 9 bases. J was trimmed by 4 bases and V by 3 bases; bases with no gene match: 10. Looked up from germline, CDR1 is MGHRA and CDR2 is YSYEKL. The CDR3 is 17 amino acids. This CDR3 reads CASSQTPTSGGYNEQFF. In DNA, the CDR3 is TGCGCCAGCAGCCAGACTCCGACTAGCGGAGGTTACAATGAGCAGTTCTTC.

The V gene is TRBV19, the J gene TRBJ1-2; 9 positions agree with TRBD1. The V gene's germline CDR1 is LNHDA and CDR2 SQIVND (reference sequence). Trimming at V came to 6 bases and at J to 10 bases, leaving 6 bases not matched to a gene. The CDR3 loop spans 12 amino acids. CDR3 in DNA: TGTGCCAGTAGACAGGGGGCGTTTGACTACACCTTC. It yields the protein CASRQGAFDYTF.

This chain links TRBV27 with TRBJ2-1; 7 bases line up with TRBD1. Germline trimming cut 7 bases from V and 3 bases from J; bases unmatched to any gene: 9. The CDR3 is 15 residues long. In germline, CDR1 is MNHEY, CDR2 SMNVEV (reference sequence). The CDR3 loop reads CASTRAGGYYNEQFF. The CDR3 DNA sequence: TGTGCCAGCACGCGGGCAGGGGGTTACTACAATGAGCAGTTCTTC.

V and J are TRBV2 and TRBJ2-5, with D maybe TRBD2 (7 bases). CDR1 and CDR2 from the germline V gene are SNHLY and FYNNEI. The germline V and J ends were trimmed by 8 bases and 5 bases, with 12 bases remaining between them. The CDR3 has 12 residues. This chain's CDR3 is CASLGGVETQYF. The CDR3 DNA is TGTGCCAGCCTAGGGGGGGTTGAGACCCAGTACTTC.

The genes are TRBV6-6 and TRBJ2-7, with D perhaps TRBD1 or TRBD2 (9 bases each). The germline CDR1 and CDR2 sequences are MNHNY and SVGAGI (reference sequence). The CDR3 has 15 amino acids. Trimming took off 8 bases at V and 8 bases at J, with 25 bases between the two ends. CDR3 residues: CASRDRDGGRAKQYF. In DNA form, the CDR3 reads TGTGCCAGCCGGGACAGGGACGGCGGGAGGGCTAAGCAGTACTTC.

J is TRBJ2-3 and V is TRBV28; 7 bases line up with TRBD1. V was pared by 6 bases and J by 2 bases, with 8 bases of the junction left unmatched. Germline V gives CDR1 MDHEN, CDR2 SYDVKM. This CDR3 is built from 15 residues. CDR3 region: CASREQGTLTDTQYF. Written as DNA, the CDR3 is TGTGCCAGCAGAGAACAGGGGACACTCACAGATACGCAGTATTTT. The variable domain in full, with the rest retrieved from reference TRBV28 and TRBJ2-3, is DVKVTQSSRYLVKRTGEKVFLECVQDMDHENMFWYRQDPGLGLRLIYFSYDVKMKEKGDIPEGYSVSREKKERFSLILESASTNQTSMYLCASREQGTLTDTQYFGPGTRLTVL.

This clone was found once. This rearrangement joins TRBV27 to TRBJ1-2; D is undetermined. Trimming pared 3 bases from V and 9 bases from J, leaving 14 bases between. Germline CDR1 is MNHEY and CDR2 is SMNVEV (reference sequence). The CDR3 length is 13 residues. The chain's CDR3 is CASSFGDSKSYTF. The CDR3 DNA sequence: TGTGCCAGCAGTTTCGGAGACTCCAAAAGCTACACCTTC.

CDR3 sequence: CASSIVAGRPLHF. The CDR3 nucleotides read TGTGCCAGTAGTATAGTGGCAGGACGACCCCTCCACTTT. The J gene is TRBJ1-6, the V gene TRBV19; unclear D gene. Germline CDR1 and CDR2: LNHDA and SQIVND (reference sequence). This CDR3 is built from 13 residues. V lost 1 base and J lost 12, with 10 bases in between.

The sample holds one count of this clone. For the CDR3, the DNA is TGTGCCAGCAGCTTAAGGGACAGGGGAATCGAGCAGTACTTC. Protein: CASSLRDRGIEQYF. The chain couples TRBV13 to TRBJ2-7; 10 positions agree with TRBD1. V shed 2 bases, J shed 6 bases, and the junction held 4 bases outside the gene matches. The germline gives CDR1 PRHDT, CDR2 FYEKMQ (reference sequence). The CDR3 has 14 residues.

This chain uses TRBV27 with TRBJ2-3; 7 bases match TRBD1. J lost 4 bases, V lost 6 bases, and 10 bases had no gene match. CDR1 and CDR2 from the germline V gene are MNHEY and SMNVEV (reference sequence). CDR3 length: 15 residues. CDR3 protein: CASSDRDESPDTQYF. The CDR3 DNA sequence: TGTGCCAGCAGCGACAGGGACGAAAGCCCAGATACGCAGTATTTT.

The CDR3 bases are TGTGCCATCAGCTCTGACAGAAACTATGGCTACACCTTC. Residues: CAISSDRNYGYTF. The chain couples TRBV10-3 to TRBJ1-2, with a weak D call TRBD1 (5 bases). This CDR3 region has 13 residues. V lost 6 bases and J lost 2, with 10 bases in between. From germline, CDR1 is ENHRY and CDR2 SYGVKD.

The chain carries TRBV28 and TRBJ2-7; D might be TRBD1 (5 bases). Germline CDR1 MDHEN, CDR2 SYDVKM. V was shortened by 6 bases and J by 2 bases, with 17 bases between the two germline ends. The CDR3 has 15 amino acids. The DNA of the CDR3 is TGTGCCAGCAGGTATACAGGAGCGCTTCCCTACGAGCAGTACTTC. The encoded protein is CASRYTGALPYEQYF.